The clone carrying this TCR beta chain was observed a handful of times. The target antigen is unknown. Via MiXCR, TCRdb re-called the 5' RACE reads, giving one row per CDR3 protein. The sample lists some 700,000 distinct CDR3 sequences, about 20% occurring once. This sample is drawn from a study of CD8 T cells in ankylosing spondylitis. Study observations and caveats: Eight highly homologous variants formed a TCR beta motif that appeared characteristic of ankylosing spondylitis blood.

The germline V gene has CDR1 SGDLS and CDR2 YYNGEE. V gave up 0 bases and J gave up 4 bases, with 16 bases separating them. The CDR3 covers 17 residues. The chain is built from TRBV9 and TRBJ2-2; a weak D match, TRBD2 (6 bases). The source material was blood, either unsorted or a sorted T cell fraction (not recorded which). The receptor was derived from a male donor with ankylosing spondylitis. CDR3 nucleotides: TGTGCCAGCAGCGTAGGGGGTCTAGCGTTGGTCACCGGGGAGCTGTTTTTT. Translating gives CASSVGGLALVTGELFF.